The 24 T cell receptor beta chains below all came from one sample that was sequenced in a study of identical twins. TCRdb itself ran the 5' RACE reads through MiXCR, one entry per CDR3 protein. The profile covers 300,000 to 400,000 distinct CDR3 sequences, with 8.5% to 10% appearing a single time and approximately 9.3% taken by the ten largest. The specimen sequenced was naive T cells sorted from blood. Every receptor here comes from a woman in her forties or fifties in good health.

The chain couples TRBV6-5 to TRBJ2-7; D gene unclear. Germline V lookup: CDR1 MNHEY, CDR2 SVGAGI. The CDR3 runs to 11 residues. V dropped 5 bases and J dropped 12 bases, with 14 bases sitting between them. The CDR3 protein is CASSPPRYGYV. The CDR3 DNA sequence: TGTGCCAGCAGTCCACCTCGTTACGGGTACGTC.

V is TRBV6-2 or TRBV6-3 and J is TRBJ2-1, with D perhaps matching TRBD2 (5 bases). Trimming removed 4 bases from V and 7 bases from J, with 14 bases in between. Germline V CDR1 and CDR2: MNHEY, SVGEGT. This CDR3 is 14 amino acids long. The CDR3 here is CASSFLEGLNEQFF. The CDR3 coding sequence is TGTGCCAGCAGTTTCCTCGAGGGATTAAATGAGCAGTTCTTC.

This clonotype came up many times. The chain carries TRBV12-3 or TRBV12-4 and TRBJ1-3; D uncertain. Trimming cost V 1 base and J 5 bases, with 12 bases left between them. The CDR3 is 15 amino acids. The CDR3 DNA is TGTGCCAGCAGTTTAGGGGCAGGAGGTAGAAACACCATATATTTT. Protein product: CASSLGAGGRNTIYF.

Remarks on this clonotype: Since a much larger clone is just one base distant, this may be a read error. The rearrangement joins TRBV27 to TRBJ2-7; 8 bases agree with TRBD1. This CDR3 comprises 14 residues. Germline V lookup: CDR1 MNHEY, CDR2 SMNVEV (reference sequence). J lost 3 bases, V lost 5 bases, and 6 bases had no gene match. As DNA, the CDR3 is TGTGCCAGCAGTAAACGGACAGGGCTCTACGAGCAGTACTTC. Protein: CASSKRTGLYEQYF.

This clonotype was seen repeatedly, ten times or more. This chain connects TRBV6-6 to TRBJ1-5; tentative D call: TRBD1 (5 bases). V was clipped by 0 bases and J by 6 bases, with 18 bases between them. This CDR3 region has 17 residues. Germline CDR1 and CDR2: MNHNY and SVGAGI (reference sequence). CDR3 protein: CASSYSRWGGVRQPQHF. CDR3 nucleotide sequence: TGTGCCAGCAGTTACTCTCGTTGGGGAGGGGTCCGTCAGCCCCAGCATTTT.

This clonotype was detected a few times. The genes are TRBV10-2 and TRBJ1-5; D remains ambiguous. The CDR3 contains 15 residues. V lost 8 bases and J lost 0, with 14 bases in between. Germline values: CDR1 WSHSY, CDR2 SAAADI. The DNA of the CDR3 is TGCGCCAGCGTAGAGGTTCCTTTTAGCAATCAGCCCCAGCATTTT. This encodes CASVEVPFSNQPQHF.

The genes are TRBV27 and TRBJ2-6; D is unclear. The germline V and J ends were trimmed by 7 bases and 0 bases, with 16 bases remaining between them. Germline CDR1 MNHEY, CDR2 SMNVEV (reference sequence). This CDR3 contains 17 residues. The CDR3 DNA follows: TGTGCCAGCAAAAAGGACGTAGGATTCTCTGGGGCCAACGTCCTGACTTTC. Amino acids: CASKKDVGFSGANVLTF.

This clonotype was detected many times. J is TRBJ2-1 and V is TRBV3-1, with D perhaps TRBD1 (6 bases). The length of the CDR3 is 15 residues. Between the trimmed V and J ends, which lost 1 base and 5 bases, there was a span of 12 bases. CDR1 and CDR2 from the germline V gene are LGHDT and YNNKEL (reference sequence). The CDR3 nucleotides read TGTGCCAGCAGCCAAGTACAGGGTCTCCACAATGAGCAGTTCTTC. Its protein product is CASSQVQGLHNEQFF.

This clonotype was found a few times. The chain couples TRBV5-1 to TRBJ2-2, with D possibly TRBD2 on 5 matching bases. The germline V gene encodes CDR1 SGHRS and CDR2 YFSETQ. The V end was cut by 4 bases, the J end by 3 bases, with 10 bases between. The length of the CDR3 is 14 residues. The CDR3 here is CASSPAADTGELFF. CDR3 coding DNA: TGCGCCAGCAGCCCGGCAGCGGACACCGGGGAGCTGTTTTTT.

This clonotype was observed once. The rearrangement uses TRBV5-6 and TRBJ2-6; TRBD2 matches 8 bases. The CDR3 length is 18 residues. The junction had 9 bases not matched to a gene; V was cut back by 4 bases and J by 0 bases. CDR1 and CDR2 from the germline V gene are SGHDT and YYEEEE. The CDR3 sequence is CASSPLAGLSSGANVLTF. CDR3 nucleotide sequence: TGTGCCAGCAGCCCTTTAGCGGGACTCAGCTCTGGGGCCAACGTCCTGACTTTC.

This clonotype was found a few times. The chain carries TRBV4-1 and TRBJ1-1; tentatively, D is TRBD1 (5 bases). CDR3 size: 15 residues. The germline CDR1 and CDR2 sequences are MGHRA and YSYEKL. Trimming stripped 0 bases from V and 6 bases from J, with 14 bases between. The CDR3 sequence: CASSQDGLWGPEAFF. In DNA, the CDR3 is TGCGCCAGCAGCCAAGATGGATTGTGGGGCCCTGAAGCTTTCTTT.

The gene calls are TRBV14 and TRBJ2-3; D is undetermined. In germline, CDR1 is SGHDN, CDR2 FVKESK. The CDR3 sequence is 14 residues long. Trimming took off 4 bases at V and 6 bases at J, with 14 bases between the two ends. CDR3 DNA sequence: TGTGCCAGCAGCCTTAACCTCGGGCGGGATACGCAGTATTTT. Protein: CASSLNLGRDTQYF.

In this sample, this clonotype turned up a few times. The V gene is TRBV21-1, the J gene TRBJ2-1; the listed D gene, TRBD1, was not tested against the DNA. TRBV21-1 is deemed a pseudogene. The CDR3 runs 18 residues. In DNA, the CDR3 is TGTGCCAGCAGCTCCCCCTTGGGACAGGGGGCCCAGGGGAATGAGCAGTTCTTC. Its protein product is CASSSPLGQGAQGNEQFF.

The chain has TRBV3-1 and TRBJ2-1, with D possibly matching TRBD2 (6 bases). This CDR3 contains 16 residues. Germline CDR1 and CDR2: LGHDT and YNNKEL (reference sequence). V lost 4 bases to trimming and J lost 5 bases, with 18 bases between them. CDR3 DNA sequence: TGTGCCAGCAGCCGAAGGTCGGGACTGGGGGACAATGAGCAGTTCTTC. This gives the protein CASSRRSGLGDNEQFF.

Comments on this clonotype: An end of the junction differs from the germline gene, which may be a read error. J is TRBJ1-5 and V is TRBV3-1; 7 bases are shared with TRBD1. The CDR3 extends over 12 amino acids. The V gene's germline CDR1 is LGHDT and CDR2 YNNKEL (reference sequence). Here the CDR3 reads CASSQTGTAFRF. The CDR3 DNA is TGTGCCAGCAGCCAAACCGGGACAGCCTTCCGTTTT.

This rearrangement joins TRBV5-1 to TRBJ2-5, with 8 bases that match TRBD2. The CDR3 has 15 amino acids. V shed 5 bases, J shed 3 bases, and the junction held 9 bases outside the gene matches. CDR1 is SGHRS, CDR2 YFSETQ, per germline. The CDR3 protein is CASSAGTAGEETQYF. As DNA, the CDR3 is TGCGCCAGCAGTGCAGGAACAGCGGGAGAAGAGACCCAGTACTTC.

This chain connects TRBV4-1 to TRBJ1-5; 7 bases line up with TRBD1. CDR3 length: 18 amino acids. V shed 4 bases and J 0 bases; nucleotides not matched to a gene: 12. Germline loops: CDR1 MGHRA, CDR2 YSYEKL. The DNA for the CDR3 is TGCGCCAGCAGCCTAGAACCGGACAGGTCTGATAGCAATCAGCCCCAGCATTTT. Protein product: CASSLEPDRSDSNQPQHF.

This clonotype has only a few counts. CDR3 sequence reads: CASSFVVWQETQYF. CDR3 nucleotide sequence: TGTGCCAGCAGCTTCGTGGTGTGGCAAGAGACCCAGTACTTC. The V and J genes are TRBV7-9 and TRBJ2-5; D ambiguous. The ends were cut back, 3 bases at V and 2 bases at J, with 10 bases in the middle. Germline V gene lookup returns CDR1 SEHNR and CDR2 FQNEAQ (reference sequence). This CDR3 region has 14 residues.

The gene calls are TRBV10-2 and TRBJ2-2; the D gene is possibly TRBD2 (5 bases). Germline CDR1 is WSHSY and CDR2 is SAAADI. This CDR3 has 13 amino acids. Trimming removed 6 bases at V and 5 bases at J, with 10 bases between. The DNA of the CDR3 is TGCGCCAGCAGACCACTAGAAACCGGGGAGCTGTTTTTT. It encodes CASRPLETGELFF.

The genes are TRBV18 and TRBJ2-7; D is uncertain. CDR1 is KGHSH, CDR2 LQKENI, per germline. This CDR3 is built from 13 residues. Trimming left V 3 bases short and J 5 bases short, with 11 bases between. For the CDR3, the DNA is TGTGCCAGCTCACCTCTCCAGGCCCACGAGCAGTACGTC. Residues: CASSPLQAHEQYV.

This clonotype was counted a few times. The rearrangement links TRBV13 to TRBJ2-1; D is ambiguous. Trimming took 5 bases from V and 6 from J, leaving 20 bases between them. This CDR3 comprises 16 residues. Germline assignment: CDR1 PRHDT and CDR2 FYEKMQ (reference sequence). The chain's CDR3 is CASSTFLTINGNEQFF. In DNA, the CDR3 is TGTGCCAGCAGCACCTTCTTAACTATAAACGGCAATGAGCAGTTCTTC.

In its sample, this clonotype was seen a few times. The chain has TRBV11-2 and TRBJ2-3; D gene ambiguous. The CDR3 spans 13 residues. V gave up 6 bases and J gave up 0 bases, with 7 bases separating them. Germline CDR1 and CDR2: SGHAT and FQNNGV. This CDR3 is CASRRVSTDTQYF. The CDR3 DNA sequence: TGTGCCAGCAGACGAGTTAGCACAGATACGCAGTATTTT.

The V and J genes are TRBV5-1 and TRBJ2-2; tentative D call: TRBD2 (5 bases). Germline values: CDR1 SGHRS, CDR2 YFSETQ. This CDR3 spans 14 amino acids. V lost 2 bases, J lost 8 bases, and 13 bases lay in between. CDR3: CASSFVGLSGELFF. CDR3 coding DNA: TGCGCCAGCAGCTTTGTCGGACTGTCAGGGGAGCTGTTTTTT.

The rearrangement joins TRBV30 to TRBJ1-2; D call uncertain. Germline loops: CDR1 GTSNPN, CDR2 SVGIG (reference sequence). V was pared by 5 bases and J by 6 bases, with 10 bases between. CDR3 size: 11 residues. As DNA, the CDR3 is TGTGCCTGGGTGCGTGACCATGGCTACACCTTC. It yields the protein CAWVRDHGYTF.